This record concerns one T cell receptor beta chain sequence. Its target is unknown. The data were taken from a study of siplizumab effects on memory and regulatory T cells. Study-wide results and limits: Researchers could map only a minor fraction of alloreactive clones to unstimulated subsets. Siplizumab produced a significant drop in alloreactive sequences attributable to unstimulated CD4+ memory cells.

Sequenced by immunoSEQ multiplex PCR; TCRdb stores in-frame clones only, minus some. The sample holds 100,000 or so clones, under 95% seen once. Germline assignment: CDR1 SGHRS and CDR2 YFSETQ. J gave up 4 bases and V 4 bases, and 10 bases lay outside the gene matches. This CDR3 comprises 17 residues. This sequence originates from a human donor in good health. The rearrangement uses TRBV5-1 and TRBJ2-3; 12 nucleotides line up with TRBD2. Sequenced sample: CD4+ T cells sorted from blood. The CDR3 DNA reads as TGCGCCAGCAGCCCAGGCCCCCTAGCGGGGGGGTCAGATACGCAGTATTTT. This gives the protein CASSPGPLAGGSDTQYF.